The T cell receptor (beta chain) described here comes from a study of neurological immune-mediated disorders. The cDNA was synthesized by 5'RACE incorporating 10-nucleotide random UMIs. Each CDR3 protein is one row after TCRdb ran MiXCR on the 5' RACE reads. There are about 84,000 distinct CDR3 sequences in the sample; under 13% occur only once, and 1.8% lies in the top ten. Findings and caveats of the study: The expanded clones of different subjects shared no CDR3 amino acid sequences (suggesting private repertoires in all groups).

Where libraries were unsorted, they were derived from 2 million PBMCs stored at -80 degrees C. This clonotype showed up just a few times. Its antigen is unidentified. CDR1 is ENHRY and CDR2 is SYGVKD in the germline V gene. The length of the CDR3 is 12 residues. Trimming cost V 4 bases and J 5 bases, with 8 bases left between them. This TCR derives from a middle-aged man in good health. J is TRBJ1-1 and V is TRBV10-3, with TRBD1 as a possible D gene (5 bases). The sequenced sample consisted of PBMCs. Written as DNA, the CDR3 is TGTGCCATCAGTGGCCAGGGAACTGAAGCTTTCTTT. Amino acid sequence: CAISGQGTEAFF.